The subject of this entry is one T cell receptor (beta chain). The antigen is undetermined. Some clones are missing from TCRdb's copy, which holds only in-frame ones; the method was immunoSEQ multiplex PCR. The sample lists tens of thousands of clones; more than 60% were seen once. The data were taken from a study of vaccination effects on CD4 cells after COVID-19. Study context: Participants each got two BNT162b2 or mRNA-1273 vaccine doses. Study results and caveats: Pronounced clonal contraction occurred in clones induced by infection and by vaccine late after vaccination.

The CDR3 runs to 13 residues. V lost 5 bases and J lost 0, with 8 bases in between. From germline, CDR1 is SGHRS and CDR2 YFSETQ. ViraFEST expansion of antigen-specific CD4+ T cells with viral peptide pools preceded sequencing. Following culture for approximately ten days, CD4+ T cells were isolated. Vaccine recipients lacked prior SARS-CoV-2 infection and had negative nucleocapsid antibodies. With 10 ug/ml peptides and about 9.5 IU/ml IL-2, 2 million or so PBMC per well were cultured. It was on days 3 and 7 that half the medium was replaced with IL-2 medium. The receptor was isolated from a human donor who received a COVID-19 vaccine. The chain couples TRBV5-1 to TRBJ1-1; unclear D gene. The sample consisted of CD4+ T cells from PBMCs cultured with SARS-CoV-2 spike peptides, taken before COVID-19 vaccination. The CDR3 region is CASRPAVNTEAFF. The CDR3 DNA is TGCGCCAGCAGGCCGGCGGTGAACACTGAAGCTTTCTTT.